This is a list of T cell receptor beta chains from one sample in a study of cytomegalovirus exposure and HLA in healthy donors. Sequencing used immunoSEQ multiplex PCR; TCRdb keeps in-frame clones, though not all of them. Of about 150,000 clones detected, around 80% appear once; the ten largest clones hold approximately 1.3%. The sequenced sample was PBMCs. The receptors were gathered from a boy aged 2 to 10 in good health and CMV-seronegative. Both conserved end residues are part of each CDR3. The D gene is left open where the match is weak. Not every row has a clone size; where given, it reads once, few, many or a size class.

J	D	size	V	CDR3	DNA
TRBJ2-1	-	-	TRBV5-6	CASTGNPNEQFF	TGTGCCAGCACAGGGAACCCCAATGAGCAGTTCTTC
TRBJ1-2	TRBD1	-	TRBV4-3	CASSQDSPGGNGYTF	TGCGCCAGCAGCCAAGATTCCCCAGGGGGCAATGGCTACACCTTC
TRBJ2-3	-	-	TRBV27	CASSFAEGGDTQYF	TGTGCCAGCAGTTTTGCGGAGGGTGGAGATACGCAGTATTTT
TRBJ2-2	TRBD2	-	TRBV7-3	CASSLKGGLAATGELFF	TGTGCCAGCAGCTTAAAGGGGGGACTAGCGGCCACCGGGGAGCTGTTTTTT
TRBJ2-5	TRBD2	few	TRBV6-5	CASSSTLAGAETQYF	TGTGCCAGCAGCAGTACACTAGCGGGAGCGGAGACCCAGTACTTC
TRBJ2-1	TRBD2	-	TRBV5-6	CASSLEGVDAGVWGNEQFF	TGTGCCAGCAGCTTGGAAGGGGTCGATGCGGGAGTCTGGGGCAATGAGCAGTTCTTC
TRBJ2-3	TRBD2	-	TRBV7-2	CASSLGLAGTDTQYF	TGTGCCAGCAGCTTGGGACTAGCGGGGACAGATACGCAGTATTTT
TRBJ2-1	-	-	TRBV6-5	CASRIVARSLEPFF	TGTGCCAGCAGGATTGTAGCACGTTCCCTCGAACCGTTCTTC
TRBJ2-1	TRBD2	-	TRBV4-3	CASSPGTSGTYEQFF	TGCGCCAGCAGCCCTGGGACTAGCGGGACGTATGAGCAGTTCTTC
TRBJ2-5	-	-	TRBV2	CASSPARQETQYF	TGTGCCAGCAGTCCGGCTAGGCAAGAGACCCAGTACTTC
TRBJ1-1	-	-	TRBV19	CATAAGVNTEAFF	TGTGCCACTGCGGCCGGGGTGAACACTGAAGCTTTCTTT
TRBJ1-3	-	-	TRBV7-2	CASSLNRAGNTIYF	TGTGCCAGCAGCTTAAACAGGGCTGGAAACACCATATATTTT
TRBJ2-1	TRBD2	-	TRBV19	CASSIPGLAVHNEQFF	TGTGCCAGTAGTATCCCAGGACTAGCGGTCCACAATGAGCAGTTCTTC
TRBJ2-3	TRBD2	-	TRBV4-1	CASSPLGLATYTDTQYF	TGCGCCAGCAGTCCGTTAGGACTAGCGACTTACACAGATACGCAGTATTTT
TRBJ1-1	TRBD1	-	TRBV18	CASSSPGKGAPEAFF	TGTGCCAGCTCCTCCCCCGGTAAGGGGGCCCCTGAAGCTTTCTTT
TRBJ2-5	TRBD2	-	TRBV29-1	CSVVSRGVKETQYF	TGCAGCGTTGTCTCGCGGGGGGTCAAAGAGACCCAGTACTTC
TRBJ2-1	TRBD2	-	TRBV7-2	CASSRTRIYNEQFF	TGTGCCAGCAGCCGGACTAGAATCTACAATGAGCAGTTCTTC
TRBJ1-3	TRBD1	-	TRBV25-1	CASSPDRAGNTIYF	TGTGCCAGCAGTCCGGACAGGGCTGGAAACACCATATATTTT
TRBJ2-3	TRBD2	-	TRBV18	CASSPGTSVGADTQYF	TGTGCCAGCTCACCGGGGACTAGCGTAGGCGCAGATACGCAGTATTTT
TRBJ2-1	TRBD1	-	TRBV6-5	CASSWGQGRYNEQFF	TGTGCCAGCAGTTGGGGACAGGGGCGCTACAATGAGCAGTTCTTC
TRBJ1-6	TRBD1	-	TRBV18	CASSQQGENSPLHF	TGTGCCAGCTCCCAACAGGGGGAGAATTCACCCCTCCACTTT
TRBJ2-7	TRBD2	-	TRBV7-9	CASSLVLAGGEQYF	TGTGCCAGCAGCTTAGTTCTAGCGGGAGGCGAGCAGTACTTC
TRBJ1-2	-	-	TRBV30	CATRSYGYTF	TGTGCAACCCGCAGCTATGGCTACACCTTC
TRBJ1-1	-	-	TRBV10-3	CAISEGPVEAFF	TGTGCCATCAGTGAGGGCCCAGTTGAAGCTTTCTTT
TRBJ2-1	-	-	TRBV20-1	CSARQGDEQFF	TGCAGTGCTAGGCAAGGGGATGAGCAGTTCTTC
TRBJ2-3	-	-	TRBV5-4	CASSLLLATDTQYF	TGTGCCAGCAGCTTGCTACTAGCCACAGATACGCAGTATTTT
TRBJ1-1	-	-	TRBV29-1	CSVSGVLKVAEAFF	TGCAGCGTGTCAGGGGTTTTAAAGGTGGCTGAAGCTTTCTTT
TRBJ2-7	-	-	TRBV5-6	CASSLAGELRSYEQYF	TGTGCCAGCAGCTTGGCCGGAGAGTTACGGTCCTACGAGCAGTACTTC
TRBJ2-1	TRBD2	-	TRBV7-6	CASSPRTSFFDEQFF	TGTGCCAGCAGCCCCCGGACTAGTTTTTTCGATGAGCAGTTCTTC
TRBJ2-1	-	-	TRBV29-1	CSVPLDTGWDNEQFF	TGCAGCGTCCCCTTGGACACAGGATGGGACAATGAGCAGTTCTTC
TRBJ2-3	TRBD2	-	TRBV30	CAWSLRGGVTQYF	TGTGCCTGGAGCCTTCGGGGGGGGGTGACGCAGTATTTT
TRBJ2-5	-	few	TRBV5-1	CASSSSVGVGETQYF	TGCGCCAGCAGCTCCTCTGTAGGGGTCGGGGAGACCCAGTACTTC
TRBJ1-2	TRBD1	-	TRBV10-2	CASSVDRGWGYTF	TGCGCCAGCAGTGTTGACAGGGGATGGGGCTACACCTTC
TRBJ1-2	TRBD1	-	TRBV6-1	CASRDRGLVGYGYTF	TGTGCCAGCAGGGACAGGGGGCTGGTAGGCTATGGCTACACCTTC
TRBJ1-2	TRBD1	-	TRBV30	CACKATGYHYGYTF	TGTGCCTGTAAAGCGACAGGGTATCACTATGGCTACACCTTC
TRBJ2-2	-	-	TRBV15	CATSRGTVNTGELFF	TGTGCCACCAGCAGAGGAACAGTGAACACCGGGGAGCTGTTTTTT
TRBJ1-4	-	-	TRBV27	CASSLSGAGDEKLFF	TGTGCCAGCAGTTTATCGGGGGCAGGAGATGAAAAACTGTTTTTT
TRBJ2-7	TRBD1	-	TRBV4-3	CASSQGTGGNNEQYF	TGCGCCAGCAGCCAAGGGACAGGGGGCAACAACGAGCAGTACTTC